This TCR beta chain derives from a study of T cell responses to AZD1222 COVID-19 vaccine. The data were produced by immunoSEQ multiplex PCR, yet TCRdb's version contains in-frame clones alone and is incomplete. The data hold approximately 160,000 clones, with roughly 89% observed a single time. Points from the study as a whole: Across the whole spike, CD4 TCRs peaked at regions 160-218 and 743-854. Increases in Spike-specific TCR breadth and depth were seen after two AZD1222 doses. Targets within unmutated variant regions were reportedly found for nearly half of spike-specific TCRs. The study identified only six AZD1222 recipients as seropositive at baseline.

Comments on this clone: Its antigen is as yet unknown.

Looked up from germline, CDR1 is SGDLS and CDR2 is YYNGEE. V lost 6 bases and J 6 bases, leaving 19 bases between the germline ends. The CDR3 spans 14 residues. The chain joins TRBV9 to TRBJ2-7; D is perhaps TRBD1 or TRBD2 (5 bases each). This clonotype was sampled from an adult in good health. The source was peripheral blood, collected on day 0 of AZD1222 vaccination. CDR3 loop: CASTPTGALSEQYF. CDR3 nucleotides: TGTGCCAGCACCCCGACCGGGGCTCTATCCGAGCAGTACTTC.